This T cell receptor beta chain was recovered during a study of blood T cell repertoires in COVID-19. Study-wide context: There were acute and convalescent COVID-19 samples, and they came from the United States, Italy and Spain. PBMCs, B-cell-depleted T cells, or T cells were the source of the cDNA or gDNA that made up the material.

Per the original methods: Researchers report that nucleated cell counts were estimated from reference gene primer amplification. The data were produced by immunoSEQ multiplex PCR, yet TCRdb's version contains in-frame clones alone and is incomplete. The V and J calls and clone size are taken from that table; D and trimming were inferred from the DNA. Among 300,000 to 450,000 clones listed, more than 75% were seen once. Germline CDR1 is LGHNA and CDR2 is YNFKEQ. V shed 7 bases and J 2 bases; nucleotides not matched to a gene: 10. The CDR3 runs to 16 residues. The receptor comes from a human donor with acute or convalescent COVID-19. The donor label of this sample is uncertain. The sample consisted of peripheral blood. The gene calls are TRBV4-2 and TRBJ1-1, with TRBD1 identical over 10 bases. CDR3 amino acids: CASNPSGTGVNTEAFF. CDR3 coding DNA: TGTGCCAGCAACCCTTCCGGGACAGGGGTTAACACTGAAGCTTTCTTT.